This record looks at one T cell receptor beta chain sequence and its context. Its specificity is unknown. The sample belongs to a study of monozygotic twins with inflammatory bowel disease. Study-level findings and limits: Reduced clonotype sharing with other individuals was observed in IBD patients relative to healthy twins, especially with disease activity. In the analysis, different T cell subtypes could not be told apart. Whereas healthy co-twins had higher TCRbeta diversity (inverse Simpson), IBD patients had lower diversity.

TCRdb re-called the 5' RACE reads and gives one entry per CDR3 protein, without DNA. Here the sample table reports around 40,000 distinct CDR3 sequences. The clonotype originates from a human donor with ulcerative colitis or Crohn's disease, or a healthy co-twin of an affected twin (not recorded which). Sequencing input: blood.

CDR3 amino acids: CASEGGHTDTQYF. The V call is TRBV24-1, the J call TRBJ2-3; there is no DNA to check the TCRdb D call of TRBD1. Germline V gives CDR1 KGHDR, CDR2 SFDVKD. There are 13 residues in the CDR3.